This record looks at one T cell receptor (beta chain) sequence and its context. Clinical histories supplied by participants themselves formed the basis of cohort assignment. This entry comes from a study of blood T cell repertoires in COVID-19. On the study more broadly: Material from acute and convalescent COVID-19 was sourced from the United States, Italy and Spain.

Authors' data handling: For nucleated cells, counts were estimated from reference gene primer amplification. Clones were read by immunoSEQ multiplex PCR, and TCRdb kept only the in-frame ones, dropping some. V and J calls and clone size follow that table, whereas D and trimming were derived from the DNA. The sample lists around 200,000 clones; approximately 85% were seen once. This TCR came from a man aged 35-49 years with acute COVID-19. Sequences were obtained from PBMCs or T cells enriched from blood (not recorded which).

CDR3 protein: CASSVEEPGLAGNTDTQYF. As DNA, the CDR3 is TGTGCCAGCAGCGTAGAAGAGCCGGGACTAGCGGGGAACACAGATACGCAGTATTTT. The chain employs TRBV9 and TRBJ2-3; 13 positions agree with TRBD2. CDR3 size: 19 residues. The trim removed 0 bases at V and 2 bases at J, leaving 9 bases unmatched. CDR1 is SGDLS and CDR2 is YYNGEE in the germline V gene.